This T cell receptor (beta chain) was identified in a study of human T cells and chemical hapten exposure. TCRdb re-called the RACE reads through MiXCR, storing one row per CDR3 protein. The sample contains roughly 380,000 distinct CDR3 sequences, around 6% of which appear only once. Time point specified: patch test 2, 6 weeks after DPC sensitization. As to treatment: therapeutic diphenylcyclopropenone sensitization with weekly scalp DPC. Trimming took 4 bases from V and 6 from J, leaving 7 bases between them. The CDR3 totals 11 residues. CDR1 is ENHRY and CDR2 is SYGVKD in the germline V gene. This specimen was whole blood, taken in connection with sensitization to the hapten diphenylcyclopropenone (DPC). The clonotype comes from a woman aged 18-29 years with alopecia areata. Some clones in this sample may be carry-over from other donors' samples. The chain uses TRBV10-3 and TRBJ2-7, with TRBD2 as a possible D gene (5 bases). The CDR3 sequence is CAISGGGEQYF. Here the CDR3 DNA reads TGTGCCATCAGTGGCGGAGGCGAGCAGTACTTC.